The 21 T cell receptor beta chains listed next were all sequenced from one sample in a study of blood T cell repertoires in COVID-19. Using immunoSEQ multiplex PCR, the repertoire was profiled, and TCRdb retains in-frame clones only, with some absent. The table shows some 380,000 clones, with around 87% occurring only once. Sequencing was carried out using PBMCs or T cells enriched from blood (not recorded which). All receptors derive from a man aged 30 to 39 who had recovered from COVID-19.

This chain connects TRBV29-1 to TRBJ2-7; TRBD1 matches 8 bases. V lost 7 bases, J lost 3 bases, and 5 bases stayed unmatched. Germline V gene data show CDR1 as SQVTM and CDR2 as ANQGSEA. This CDR3 has 12 residues. This CDR3 is CSAGTGDYEQYF. CDR3 DNA sequence: TGCAGCGCTGGGACAGGAGACTACGAGCAGTACTTC.

This chain uses TRBV30 with TRBJ1-1, with TRBD1 identical over 7 bases. Trimming cost V 2 bases and J 0 bases; bases outside gene matches: 3. This CDR3 has 14 residues. The germline V gene encodes CDR1 GTSNPN and CDR2 SVGIG (reference sequence). The DNA of the CDR3 is TGTGCCTGGAGTCGGGGGACAGTGAACACTGAAGCTTTCTTT. As protein: CAWSRGTVNTEAFF.

In its sample, this clone was seen once. The sample holds other DNA sequences that translate to the same CDR3. The chain has TRBV7-2 and TRBJ2-1; the match to TRBD2 covers 12 bases. Germline trimming cut 5 bases from V and 4 bases from J; bases unmatched to any gene: 3. Germline CDR1 reads SGHTA; CDR2 reads FQGNSA. CDR3 length equals 15 residues. Here the CDR3 DNA reads TGTGCCAGCAGCCGGACTAGCGGGGTTTACAATGAGCAGTTCTTC. Encoded protein: CASSRTSGVYNEQFF. Full variable domain (remainder filled in from reference TRBV7-2 and TRBJ2-1): GAGVSQSPSNKVTEKGKDVELRCDPISGHTALYWYRQSLGQGLEFLIYFQGNSAPDKSGLPSDRFSAERTGGSVSTLTIQRTQQEDSAVYLCASSRTSGVYNEQFFGPGTRLTVL.

This rearrangement joins TRBV2 to TRBJ2-3; TRBD2 matches 14 bases. V was pared by 5 bases and J by 6 bases, with 4 bases of the junction left unmatched. The CDR3 spans 15 residues. Germline V gene lookup returns CDR1 SNHLY and CDR2 FYNNEI. CDR3 in DNA: TGTGCCAGCAGTCCCCGGACTAGCGGGGGGGATACGCAGTATTTT. Its protein is CASSPRTSGGDTQYF.

V is TRBV19 and J is TRBJ1-5; the D gene is possibly TRBD1 (5 bases). The CDR3 consists of 16 residues. Trimming left V 1 base short and J 0 bases short, with 10 bases between. Germline V CDR1 and CDR2: LNHDA, SQIVND (reference sequence). CDR3 DNA: TGTGCCAGTAGTATAGCCGGGGACTATAGCAATCAGCCCCAGCATTTT. Amino acids: CASSIAGDYSNQPQHF.

This chain joins TRBV7-9 and TRBJ1-1, with D unclear. Germline assignment: CDR1 SEHNR and CDR2 FQNEAQ (reference sequence). The length of the CDR3 is 11 residues. Trimming removed 3 bases at V and 5 bases at J, with 4 bases between. DNA of the CDR3: TGTGCCAGCAGCTTGGAGACTGAAGCTTTCTTT. Protein product: CASSLETEAFF.

This clone occurred once. The chain combines TRBV10-1 with TRBJ1-1; D is perhaps TRBD1 (6 bases). Germline V lookup: CDR1 WNHNN, CDR2 SYGVQD (reference sequence). This CDR3 has 15 amino acids. V gave up 0 bases and J gave up 4 bases, with 12 bases separating them. The CDR3 region has the DNA TGCGCCAGCAGTGAGTCCAGGGGATTGGGCACTGAAGCTTTCTTT. Translated, it gives CASSESRGLGTEAFF.

V gene TRBV18 combines with J gene TRBJ1-1; 10 positions match TRBD1. The V and J ends lost 6 bases and 13 bases, in that order; junction bases with no gene match: 5. There are 11 residues in the CDR3. Germline CDR1 and CDR2: KGHSH and LQKENI. The CDR3 DNA is TGTGCCAGCTCGGACAGGGGGAAGAATTTCTTT. Residues: CASSDRGKNFF.

The chain links TRBV5-5 to TRBJ1-1, with 7 bases identical to TRBD1. Unmatched junction bases numbered 2, after V lost 3 bases and J lost 0 bases. The germline V gene encodes CDR1 SGHKS and CDR2 YYEKEE (reference sequence). The CDR3 loop spans 14 amino acids. CDR3 nucleotide sequence: TGTGCCAGCAGCTACAGGGGATTGAACACTGAAGCTTTCTTT. This gives the protein CASSYRGLNTEAFF.

As regards this clone: The same CDR3 arises from other DNA sequences in this sample as well. This chain joins TRBV13 and TRBJ1-2; D gene unclear. CDR1 is PRHDT, CDR2 FYEKMQ, per germline (reference sequence). This CDR3 is built from 13 residues. V lost 1 base to trimming and J lost 0 bases, with 3 bases between them. CDR3 bases: TGTGCCAGCAGCTTAGCTGCTAACTATGGCTACACCTTC. Protein product: CASSLAANYGYTF.

The chain is built from TRBV6-1 and TRBJ1-2; 7 nucleotides line up with TRBD1. The V segment lost 5 bases and the J segment 5 bases; nucleotides outside the gene matches: 5. The CDR3 sequence is 13 residues long. Germline V gives CDR1 MNHNS, CDR2 SASEGT. The CDR3 nucleotides are TGTGCCAGCAGTCACCAGGGGGTATATGGCTACACCTTC. It translates to CASSHQGVYGYTF.

The chain carries TRBV6-6 and TRBJ2-5, with 11 bases fitting TRBD2. The CDR3 loop spans 21 amino acids. Germline lookup yields CDR1 MNHNY and CDR2 SVGAGI (reference sequence). With V trimmed by 6 bases and J by 5 bases, 26 bases remained unmatched. CDR3 sequence (DNA): TGTGCCAGCAGCATTACTAGCGGGAGATATAGGTTGGGTCGGACTGGGGAGACCCAGTACTTC. Translated, it gives CASSITSGRYRLGRTGETQYF.

The J gene is TRBJ1-2, the V gene TRBV6-5; 7 nucleotides align to TRBD1. V trimming: 6 bases; J trimming: 2 bases; junction bases outside the gene matches: 9. Germline assignment: CDR1 MNHEY and CDR2 SVGAGI. This CDR3 is 15 amino acids long. CDR3 loop: CASSLSRGQNYGYTF. The CDR3 DNA follows: TGTGCCAGCAGCCTATCTAGGGGGCAAAACTATGGCTACACCTTC.

The CDR3 DNA is TGTGCCAGCACCGAGGACAGGGCTAATAGCAATCAGCCCCAGCATTTT. Its translation: CASTEDRANSNQPQHF. V is TRBV2 and J is TRBJ1-5; TRBD1 matches 8 bases. Germline lookup yields CDR1 SNHLY and CDR2 FYNNEI. Losses at the gene ends were 7 bases for V and 0 bases for J; bases not matched to a gene: 8. CDR3 length equals 16 residues.

The CDR3 loop reads CASSLGGGGYTF. Here the CDR3 DNA reads TGTGCCAGCAGTTTAGGGGGAGGAGGCTACACCTTC. This chain uses TRBV12-3 or TRBV12-4 with TRBJ1-2; no clear D. The CDR3 runs 12 residues. Trimming stripped 1 base from V and 8 bases from J, with 8 bases between.

The sample holds a few counts of this clone. The chain uses TRBV2 and TRBJ1-2; tentative D call: TRBD1 (6 bases). The CDR3 is 15 residues long. Germline assignment: CDR1 SNHLY and CDR2 FYNNEI. V was trimmed by 6 bases and J by 1 base, leaving 15 bases between them. The DNA of the CDR3 is TGTGCCAGCAGCTCTCGGACAGACCGTAACTATGGCTACACCTTC. Translation gives CASSSRTDRNYGYTF.

Comment on this clone: Other DNA sequences in this specimen translate into the identical CDR3. The genes are TRBV9 and TRBJ1-5, with D possibly being TRBD1 (5 bases). V shed 5 bases and J shed 0 bases, with 9 bases lying between them. The CDR3 consists of 14 residues. Looked up from germline, CDR1 is SGDLS and CDR2 is YYNGEE. The CDR3 DNA is TGTGCCAGCAGTTTGACAGATAGCAATCAGCCCCAGCATTTT. Translating it yields CASSLTDSNQPQHF.

V and J are TRBV7-9 and TRBJ1-3, with D unclear. CDR3 length equals 17 residues. Germline CDR1 and CDR2: SEHNR and FQNEAQ (reference sequence). V lost 0 bases to trimming and J lost 0 bases, with 12 bases between them. The CDR3 loop is CASSLAVDIFSGNTIYF. Written as DNA, the CDR3 is TGTGCCAGCAGCTTAGCGGTCGACATCTTCTCTGGAAACACCATATATTTT. Supplemented by reference TRBV7-9 and TRBJ1-3, the full variable domain reads DTGVSQNPRHKITKRGQNVTFRCDPISEHNRLYWYRQTLGQGPEFLTYFQNEAQLEKSRLLSDRFSAERPKGSFSTLEIQRTEQGDSAMYLCASSLAVDIFSGNTIYFGEGSWLTVV.

This chain connects TRBV9 to TRBJ1-2, with D possibly TRBD1 on 5 matching bases. Germline V lookup: CDR1 SGDLS, CDR2 YYNGEE. CDR3 length: 16 amino acids. The V end was cut by 0 bases, the J end by 4 bases, with 16 bases between. The CDR3 DNA follows: TGTGCCAGCAGCGTAGACGCGGCAACAGGCTTCTATGGCTACACCTTC. Its protein is CASSVDAATGFYGYTF.

This chain links TRBV7-2 with TRBJ2-7; D is perhaps TRBD2 (5 bases). The CDR3 contains 14 residues. The germline V and J ends were trimmed by 6 bases and 0 bases, with 12 bases remaining between them. Germline assignment: CDR1 SGHTA and CDR2 FQGNSA. The DNA for the CDR3 is TGTGCCAGCAGTTTTTACCGGGGCTCCTACGAGCAGTACTTC. It translates to CASSFYRGSYEQYF.

This rearrangement joins TRBV5-5 to TRBJ1-1; D is perhaps TRBD1 (6 bases). The ends were cut back, 4 bases at V and 4 bases at J, with 17 bases in the middle. The CDR3 length is 15 residues. Germline CDR1 and CDR2: SGHKS and YYEKEE (reference sequence). CDR3 in amino acids: CASSALEGGATEAFF. Here the CDR3 DNA reads TGTGCCAGCAGCGCCCTAGAGGGGGGGGCCACTGAAGCTTTCTTT.